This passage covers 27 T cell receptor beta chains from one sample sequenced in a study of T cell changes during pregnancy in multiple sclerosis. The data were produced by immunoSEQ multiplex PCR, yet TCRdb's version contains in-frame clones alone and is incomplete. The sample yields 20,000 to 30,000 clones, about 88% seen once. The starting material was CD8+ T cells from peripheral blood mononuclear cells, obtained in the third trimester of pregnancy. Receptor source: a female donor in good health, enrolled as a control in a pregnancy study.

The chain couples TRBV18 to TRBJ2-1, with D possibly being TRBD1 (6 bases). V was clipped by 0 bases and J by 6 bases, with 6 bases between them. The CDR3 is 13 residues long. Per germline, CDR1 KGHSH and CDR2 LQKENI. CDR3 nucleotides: TGTGCCAGCTCACCACCGGACAGCAATGAGCAGTTCTTC. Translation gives CASSPPDSNEQFF.

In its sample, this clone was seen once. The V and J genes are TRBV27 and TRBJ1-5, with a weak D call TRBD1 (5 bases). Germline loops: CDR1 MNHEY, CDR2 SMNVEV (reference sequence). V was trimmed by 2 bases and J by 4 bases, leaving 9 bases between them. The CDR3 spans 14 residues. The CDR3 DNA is TGTGCCAGCAGTTTACACGGACAAAATCAGCCCCAGCATTTT. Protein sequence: CASSLHGQNQPQHF.

The CDR3 sequence: CASRASGGSTDTQYF. The CDR3 DNA reads as TGTGCCAGCAGGGCTAGCGGGGGAAGCACAGATACGCAGTATTTT. The V call is TRBV6-4, the J call TRBJ2-3; 10 nucleotides match TRBD2. Germline V CDR1 and CDR2: MRHNA, SNTAGT. Trimming took 6 bases from V and 0 from J; bases not matched to a gene: 3. The CDR3 is 15 amino acids.

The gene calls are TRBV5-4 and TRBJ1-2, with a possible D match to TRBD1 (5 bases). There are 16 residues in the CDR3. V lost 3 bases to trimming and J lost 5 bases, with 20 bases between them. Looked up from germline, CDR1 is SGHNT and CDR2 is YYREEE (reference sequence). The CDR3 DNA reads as TGTGCCAGCAGCTACCGCGGGACGCTACCCACTTATGGCTACACCTTC. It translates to CASSYRGTLPTYGYTF.

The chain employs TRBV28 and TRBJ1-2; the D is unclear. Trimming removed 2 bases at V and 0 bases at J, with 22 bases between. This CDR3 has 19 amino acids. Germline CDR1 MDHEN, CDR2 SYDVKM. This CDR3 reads CASSLARYYREATNYGYTF. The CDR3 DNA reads TGTGCCAGCAGTTTAGCCCGTTATTACCGGGAGGCCACTAACTATGGCTACACCTTC.

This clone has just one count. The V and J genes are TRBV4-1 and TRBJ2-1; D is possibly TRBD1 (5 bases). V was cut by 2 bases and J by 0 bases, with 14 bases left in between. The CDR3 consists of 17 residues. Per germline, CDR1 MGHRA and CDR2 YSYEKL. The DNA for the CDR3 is TGCGCCAGCAGCCAAACAGGCGGAAGGAGCTCCTACAATGAGCAGTTCTTC. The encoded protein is CASSQTGGRSSYNEQFF.

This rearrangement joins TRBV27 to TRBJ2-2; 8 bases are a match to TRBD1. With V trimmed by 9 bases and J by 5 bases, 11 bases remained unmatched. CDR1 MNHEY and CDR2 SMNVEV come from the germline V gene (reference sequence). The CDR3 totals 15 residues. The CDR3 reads CARRQGRICTGELFF. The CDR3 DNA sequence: TGTGCCAGGAGACAGGGGAGGATTTGTACCGGGGAGCTGTTTTTT.

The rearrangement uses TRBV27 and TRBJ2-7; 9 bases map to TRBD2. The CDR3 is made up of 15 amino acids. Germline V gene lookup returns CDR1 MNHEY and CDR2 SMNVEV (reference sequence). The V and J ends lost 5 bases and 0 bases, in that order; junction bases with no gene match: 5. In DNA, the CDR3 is TGTGCCAGCAGTCCGACTAGCGGACCCTCCTACGAGCAGTACTTC. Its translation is CASSPTSGPSYEQYF.

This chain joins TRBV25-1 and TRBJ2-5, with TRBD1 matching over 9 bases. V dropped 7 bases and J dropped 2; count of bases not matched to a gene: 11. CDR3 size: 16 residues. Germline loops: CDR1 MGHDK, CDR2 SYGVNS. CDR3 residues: CASKNEGQGFQETQYF. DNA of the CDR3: TGTGCCAGCAAAAACGAGGGACAGGGATTTCAAGAGACCCAGTACTTC.

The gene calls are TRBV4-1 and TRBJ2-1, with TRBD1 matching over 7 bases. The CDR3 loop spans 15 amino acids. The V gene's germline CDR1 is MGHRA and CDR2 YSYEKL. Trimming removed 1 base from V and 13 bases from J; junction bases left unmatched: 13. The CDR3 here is CASSQAGQAQRGQFF. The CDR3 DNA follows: TGCGCCAGCAGCCAAGCCGGACAGGCGCAGAGGGGACAGTTCTTC.

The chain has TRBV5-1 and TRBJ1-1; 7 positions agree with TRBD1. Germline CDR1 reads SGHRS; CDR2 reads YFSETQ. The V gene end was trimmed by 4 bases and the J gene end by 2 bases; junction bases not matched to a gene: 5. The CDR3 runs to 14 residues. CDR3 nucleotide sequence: TGCGCCAGCAGCCCGGGGACAGCCAACACTGAAGCTTTCTTT. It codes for CASSPGTANTEAFF. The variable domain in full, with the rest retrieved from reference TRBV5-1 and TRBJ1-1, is KAGVTQTPRYLIKTRGQQVTLSCSPISGHRSVSWYQQTPGQGLQFLFEYFSETQRNKGNFPGRFSGRQFSNSRSEMNVSTLELGDSALYLCASSPGTANTEAFFGQGTRLTVV.

CDR3 in DNA: TGTGCCATCAGTGAGTCTTTTGGCAGGGAGAACACTGAAGCTTTCTTT. Amino acid sequence: CAISESFGRENTEAFF. This rearrangement joins TRBV10-3 to TRBJ1-1; D may be TRBD1 (5 bases). V lost 0 bases to trimming and J lost 1 base, with 12 bases between them. Germline CDR1 ENHRY, CDR2 SYGVKD. The length of the CDR3 is 16 residues.

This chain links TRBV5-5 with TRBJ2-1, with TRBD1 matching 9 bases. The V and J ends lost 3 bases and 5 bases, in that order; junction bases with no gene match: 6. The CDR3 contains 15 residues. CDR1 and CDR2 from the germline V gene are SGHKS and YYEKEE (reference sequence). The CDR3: CASSSKGQGDNEQFF. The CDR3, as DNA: TGTGCCAGCAGCTCGAAGGGACAGGGCGACAATGAGCAGTTCTTC.

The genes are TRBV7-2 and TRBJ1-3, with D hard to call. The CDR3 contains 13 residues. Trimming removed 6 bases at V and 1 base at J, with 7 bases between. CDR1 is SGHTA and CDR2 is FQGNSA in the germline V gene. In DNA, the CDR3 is TGTGCCAGCAGTCGAGGGTCTGGAAACACCATATATTTT. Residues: CASSRGSGNTIYF.

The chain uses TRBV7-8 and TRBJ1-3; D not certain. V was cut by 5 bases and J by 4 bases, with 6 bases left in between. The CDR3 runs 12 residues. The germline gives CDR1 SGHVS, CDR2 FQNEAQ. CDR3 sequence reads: CASSPRGNTIYF. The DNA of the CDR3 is TGTGCCAGCAGCCCCCGGGGAAACACCATATATTTT.

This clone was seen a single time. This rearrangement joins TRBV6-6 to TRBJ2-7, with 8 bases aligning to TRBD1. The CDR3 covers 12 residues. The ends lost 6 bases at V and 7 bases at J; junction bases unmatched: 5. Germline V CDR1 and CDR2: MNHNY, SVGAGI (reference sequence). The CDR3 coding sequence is TGTGCCAGCAGCTGGACAGGGAGGGAGCAGTACTTC. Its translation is CASSWTGREQYF.

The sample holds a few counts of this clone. CDR3 nucleotide sequence: TGTGCCAGCAGCGGGACAGTGACAGATACGCAGTATTTT. It specifies CASSGTVTDTQYF. The chain is built from TRBV6-4 and TRBJ2-3, with 7 bases that match TRBD1. J lost 3 bases, V lost 6 bases, and 3 bases had no gene match. The germline V gene encodes CDR1 MRHNA and CDR2 SNTAGT. This CDR3 is 13 amino acids long.

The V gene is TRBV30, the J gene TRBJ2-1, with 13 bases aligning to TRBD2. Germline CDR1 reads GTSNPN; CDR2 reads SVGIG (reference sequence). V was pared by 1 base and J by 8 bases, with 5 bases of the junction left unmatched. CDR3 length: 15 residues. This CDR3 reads CAWSAGTSGDDEQFF. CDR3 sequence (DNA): TGTGCCTGGAGTGCCGGGACTAGCGGGGACGATGAGCAGTTCTTC.

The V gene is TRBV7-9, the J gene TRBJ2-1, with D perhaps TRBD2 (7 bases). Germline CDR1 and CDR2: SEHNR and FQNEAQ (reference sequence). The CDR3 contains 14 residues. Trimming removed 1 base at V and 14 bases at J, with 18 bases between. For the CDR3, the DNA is TGTGCCAGCAGCTTAGTAGGGGGAACGAGCGGGGAGTTCTTC. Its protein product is CASSLVGGTSGEFF.

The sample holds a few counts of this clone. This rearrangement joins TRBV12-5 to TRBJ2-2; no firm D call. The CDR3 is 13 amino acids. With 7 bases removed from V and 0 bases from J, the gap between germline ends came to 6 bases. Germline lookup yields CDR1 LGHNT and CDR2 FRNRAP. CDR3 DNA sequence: TGTGCTAGTGCCGCAGCGAACACCGGGGAGCTGTTTTTT. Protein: CASAAANTGELFF.

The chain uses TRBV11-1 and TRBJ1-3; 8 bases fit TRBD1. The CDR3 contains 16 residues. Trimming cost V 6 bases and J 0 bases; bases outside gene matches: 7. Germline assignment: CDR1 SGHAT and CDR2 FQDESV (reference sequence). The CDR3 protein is CASRHGTGGSGNTIYF. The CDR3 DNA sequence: TGTGCCAGCAGACACGGGACAGGTGGCTCTGGAAACACCATATATTTT.

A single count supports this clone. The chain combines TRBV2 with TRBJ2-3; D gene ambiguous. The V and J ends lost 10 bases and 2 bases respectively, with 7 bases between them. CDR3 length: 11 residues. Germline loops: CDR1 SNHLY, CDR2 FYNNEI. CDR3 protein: CATYATDTQYF. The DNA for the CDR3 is TGTGCCACCTACGCCACAGATACGCAGTATTTT.

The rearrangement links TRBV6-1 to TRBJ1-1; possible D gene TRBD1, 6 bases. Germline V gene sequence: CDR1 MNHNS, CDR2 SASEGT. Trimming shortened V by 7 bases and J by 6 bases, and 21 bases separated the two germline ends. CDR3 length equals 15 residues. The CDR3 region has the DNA TGTGCCAGCACCAGAAGGGGGGGGCGGGACGCTGAAGCTTTCTTT. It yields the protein CASTRRGGRDAEAFF.

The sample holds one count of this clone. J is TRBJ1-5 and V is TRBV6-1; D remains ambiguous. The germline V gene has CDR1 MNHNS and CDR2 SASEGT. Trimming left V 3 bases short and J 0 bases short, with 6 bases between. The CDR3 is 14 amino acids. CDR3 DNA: TGTGCCAGCAGTGATCCGTATAGCAATCAGCCCCAGCATTTT. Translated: CASSDPYSNQPQHF.

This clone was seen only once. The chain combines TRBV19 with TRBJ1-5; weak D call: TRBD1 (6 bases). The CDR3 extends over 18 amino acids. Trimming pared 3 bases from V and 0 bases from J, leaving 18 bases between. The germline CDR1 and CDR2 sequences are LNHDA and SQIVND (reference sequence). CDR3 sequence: CASSMGGALDYSNQPQHF. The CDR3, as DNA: TGTGCCAGTAGTATGGGGGGGGCCCTGGATTATAGCAATCAGCCCCAGCATTTT. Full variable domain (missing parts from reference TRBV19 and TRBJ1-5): DGGITQSPKYLFRKEGQNVTLSCEQNLNHDAMYWYRQDPGQGLRLIYYSQIVNDFQKGDIAEGYSVSREKKESFPLTVTSAQKNPTAFYLCASSMGGALDYSNQPQHFGDGTRLSIL.

CDR3 residues: CASSQRGGGHGELFF. CDR3 coding DNA: TGTGCCAGCAGCCAGCGTGGGGGGGGGCACGGGGAGCTGTTTTTT. The chain joins TRBV7-3 to TRBJ2-2; D may be TRBD2 (7 bases). Trimming shortened V by 5 bases and J by 7 bases, and 17 bases separated the two germline ends. The CDR3 is made up of 15 amino acids. CDR1 and CDR2 from the germline V gene are SGHTA and FQGTGA. The variable domain in full, completed from reference TRBV7-3 and TRBJ2-2, reads GAGVSQTPSNKVTEKGKYVELRCDPISGHTALYWYRQSLGQGPEFLIYFQGTGAADDSGLPNDRFFAVRPEGSVSTLKIQRTERGDSAVYLCASSQRGGGHGELFFGEGSRLTVL.

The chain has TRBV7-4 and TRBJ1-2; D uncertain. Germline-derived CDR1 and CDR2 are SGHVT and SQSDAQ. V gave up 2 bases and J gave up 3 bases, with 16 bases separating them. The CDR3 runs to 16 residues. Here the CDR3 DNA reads TGTGCCAGCAGCTTAAAGGCCGGACTCCAATACTATGGCTACACCTTC. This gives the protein CASSLKAGLQYYGYTF.